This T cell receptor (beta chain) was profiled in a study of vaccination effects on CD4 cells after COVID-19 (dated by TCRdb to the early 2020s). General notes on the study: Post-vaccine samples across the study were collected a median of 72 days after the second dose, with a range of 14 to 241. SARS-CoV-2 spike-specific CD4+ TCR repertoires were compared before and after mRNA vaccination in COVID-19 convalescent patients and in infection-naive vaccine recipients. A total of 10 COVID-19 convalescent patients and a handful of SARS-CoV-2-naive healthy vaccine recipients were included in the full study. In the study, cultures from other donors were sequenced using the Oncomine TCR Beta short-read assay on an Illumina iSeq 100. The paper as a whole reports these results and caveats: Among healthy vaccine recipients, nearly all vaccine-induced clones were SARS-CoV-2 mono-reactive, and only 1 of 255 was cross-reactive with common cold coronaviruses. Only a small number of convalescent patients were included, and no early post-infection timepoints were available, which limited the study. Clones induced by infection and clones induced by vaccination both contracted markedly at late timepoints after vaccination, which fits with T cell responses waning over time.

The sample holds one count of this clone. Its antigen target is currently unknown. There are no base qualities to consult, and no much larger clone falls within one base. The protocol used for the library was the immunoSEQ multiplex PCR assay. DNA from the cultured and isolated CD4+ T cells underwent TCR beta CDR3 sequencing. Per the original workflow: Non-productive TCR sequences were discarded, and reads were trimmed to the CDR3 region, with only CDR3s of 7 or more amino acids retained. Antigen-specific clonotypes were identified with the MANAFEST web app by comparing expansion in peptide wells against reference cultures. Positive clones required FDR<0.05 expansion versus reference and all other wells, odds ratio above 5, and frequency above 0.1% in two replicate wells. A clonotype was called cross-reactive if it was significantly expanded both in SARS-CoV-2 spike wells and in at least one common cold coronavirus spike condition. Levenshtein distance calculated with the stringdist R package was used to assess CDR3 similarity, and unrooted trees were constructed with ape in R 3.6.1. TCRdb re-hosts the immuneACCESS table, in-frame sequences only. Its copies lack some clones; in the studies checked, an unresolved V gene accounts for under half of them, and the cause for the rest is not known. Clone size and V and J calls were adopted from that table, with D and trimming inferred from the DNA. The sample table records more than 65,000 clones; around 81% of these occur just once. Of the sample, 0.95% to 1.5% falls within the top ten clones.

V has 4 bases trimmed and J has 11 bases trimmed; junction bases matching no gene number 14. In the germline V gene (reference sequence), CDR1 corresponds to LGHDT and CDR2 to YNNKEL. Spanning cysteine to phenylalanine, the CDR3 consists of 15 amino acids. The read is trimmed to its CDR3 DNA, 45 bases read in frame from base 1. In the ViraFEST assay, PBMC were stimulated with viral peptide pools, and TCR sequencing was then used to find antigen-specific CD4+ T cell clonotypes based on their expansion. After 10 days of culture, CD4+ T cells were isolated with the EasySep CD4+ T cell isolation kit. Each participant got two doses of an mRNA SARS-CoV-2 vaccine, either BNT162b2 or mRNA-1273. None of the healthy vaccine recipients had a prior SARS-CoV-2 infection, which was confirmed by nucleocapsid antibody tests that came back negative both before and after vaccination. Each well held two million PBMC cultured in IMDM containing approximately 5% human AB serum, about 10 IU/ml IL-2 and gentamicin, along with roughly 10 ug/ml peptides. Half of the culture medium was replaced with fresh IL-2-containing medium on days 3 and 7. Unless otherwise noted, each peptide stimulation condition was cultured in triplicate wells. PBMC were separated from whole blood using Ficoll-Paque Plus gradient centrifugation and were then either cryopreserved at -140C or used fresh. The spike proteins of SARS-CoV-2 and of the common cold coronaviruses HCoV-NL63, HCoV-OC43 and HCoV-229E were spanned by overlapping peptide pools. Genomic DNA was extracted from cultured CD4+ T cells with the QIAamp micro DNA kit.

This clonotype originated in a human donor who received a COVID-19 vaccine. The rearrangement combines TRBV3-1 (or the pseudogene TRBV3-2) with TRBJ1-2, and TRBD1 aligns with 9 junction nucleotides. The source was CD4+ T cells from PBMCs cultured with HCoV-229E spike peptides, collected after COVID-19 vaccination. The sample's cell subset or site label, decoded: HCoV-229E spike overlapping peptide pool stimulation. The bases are TGTGCCAGCAGCCCCGTCCCCGGGACAGGGACGGGTTACACCTTC. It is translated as CASSPVPGTGTGYTF.